This T cell receptor (beta chain) comes out of a study of blood T cells in healthy people across ages. There are 16 residues in the CDR3. From germline, CDR1 is LGHNA and CDR2 YNFKEQ. With 4 bases clipped from V and 6 bases from J, the junction kept 14 bases outside the gene matches. Using a J-beta primer mix together with a sample-barcoded 5' primer, a second PCR was run for 7 to 11 cycles. TCRdb redid the calling of the 5' RACE reads with MiXCR, one entry per CDR3 protein. The sample consists of about 1 million distinct CDR3 sequences, more than 35% of them appearing once. Material for sequencing was blood. The rearrangement uses TRBV4-2 and TRBJ1-2; TRBD1 matches 7 bases. This TCR derives from an older woman in good health. CDR3 loop: CASSLPAAPGGNGYTF. The CDR3 DNA follows: TGTGCCAGCAGCCTTCCTGCAGCCCCAGGGGGAAATGGCTACACCTTC.